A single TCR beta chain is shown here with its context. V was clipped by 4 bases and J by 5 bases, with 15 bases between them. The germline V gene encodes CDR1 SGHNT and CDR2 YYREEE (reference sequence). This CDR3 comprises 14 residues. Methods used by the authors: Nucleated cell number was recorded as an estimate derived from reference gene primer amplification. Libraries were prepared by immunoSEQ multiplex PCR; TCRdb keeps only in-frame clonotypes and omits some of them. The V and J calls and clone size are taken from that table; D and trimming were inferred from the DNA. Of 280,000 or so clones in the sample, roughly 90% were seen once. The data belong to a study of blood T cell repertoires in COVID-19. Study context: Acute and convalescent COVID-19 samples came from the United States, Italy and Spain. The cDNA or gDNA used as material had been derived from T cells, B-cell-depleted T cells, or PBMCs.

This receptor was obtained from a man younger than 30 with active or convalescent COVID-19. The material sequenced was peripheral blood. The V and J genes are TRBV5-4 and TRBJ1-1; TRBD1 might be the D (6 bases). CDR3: CASSLGAGETEAFF. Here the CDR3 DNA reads TGTGCCAGCAGCCTCGGGGCAGGGGAAACTGAAGCTTTCTTT. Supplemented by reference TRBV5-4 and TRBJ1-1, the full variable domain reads ETGVTQSPTHLIKTRGQQVTLRCSSQSGHNTVSWYQQALGQGPQFIFQYYREEENGRGNFPPRFSGLQFPNYSSELNVNALELDDSALYLCASSLGAGETEAFFGQGTRLTVV.